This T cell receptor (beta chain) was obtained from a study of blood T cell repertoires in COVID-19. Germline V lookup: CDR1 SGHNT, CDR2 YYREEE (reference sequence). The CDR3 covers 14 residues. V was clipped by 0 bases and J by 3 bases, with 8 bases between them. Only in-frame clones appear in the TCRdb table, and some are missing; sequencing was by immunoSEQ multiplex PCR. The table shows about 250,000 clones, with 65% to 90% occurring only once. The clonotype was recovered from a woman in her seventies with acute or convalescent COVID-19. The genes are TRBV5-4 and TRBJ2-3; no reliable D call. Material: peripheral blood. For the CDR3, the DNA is TGTGCCAGCAGCTTGGTTTCCGGGACAGATACGCAGTATTTT. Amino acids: CASSLVSGTDTQYF.